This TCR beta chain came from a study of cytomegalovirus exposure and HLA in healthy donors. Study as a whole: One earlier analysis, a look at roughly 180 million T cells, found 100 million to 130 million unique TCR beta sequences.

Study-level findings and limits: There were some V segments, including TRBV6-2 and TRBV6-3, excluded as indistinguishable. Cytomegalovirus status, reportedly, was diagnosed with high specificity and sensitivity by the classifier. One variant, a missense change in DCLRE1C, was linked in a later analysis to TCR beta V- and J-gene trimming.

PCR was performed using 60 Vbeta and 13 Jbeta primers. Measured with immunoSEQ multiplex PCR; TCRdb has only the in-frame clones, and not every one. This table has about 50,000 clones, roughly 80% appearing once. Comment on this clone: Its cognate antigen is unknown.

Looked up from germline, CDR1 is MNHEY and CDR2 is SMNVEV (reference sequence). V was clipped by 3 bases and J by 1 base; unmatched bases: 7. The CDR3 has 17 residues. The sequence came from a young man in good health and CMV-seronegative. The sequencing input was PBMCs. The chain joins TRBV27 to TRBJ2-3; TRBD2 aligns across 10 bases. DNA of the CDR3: TGTGCCAGCAGTTTGAGAGCGGGAGGGGGCCGCACAGATACGCAGTATTTT. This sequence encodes CASSLRAGGGRTDTQYF.